This passage covers 9 T cell receptor beta chains from one sample sequenced in a study of response to subunit inactivated influenza vaccine. MiXCR, run by TCRdb on the RT-PCR reads, gives a single entry per CDR3 protein. The sample has under 800,000 distinct CDR3 sequences, around 14% seen once. This sample comprised PBMCs from blood, obtained 14 to 15 days before vaccination. Receptor source: a man between 45 and 60 years old who received an inactivated influenza vaccine.

This clonotype was seen a handful of times. This sequence joins TRBV10-3 and TRBJ1-2, with a weak D call TRBD1 (5 bases). With 3 bases removed from V and 2 bases from J, the gap between germline ends came to 7 bases. Germline CDR1 reads ENHRY; CDR2 reads SYGVKD. This CDR3 comprises 13 residues. CDR3 amino acids: CAISEEGNYGYTF. The CDR3 bases are TGTGCCATCAGTGAAGAGGGGAACTATGGCTACACCTTC.

This rearrangement joins TRBV5-1 to TRBJ2-3; 8 bases fit TRBD2. V dropped 6 bases and J dropped 2; count of bases not matched to a gene: 8. There are 15 residues in the CDR3. Germline CDR1 is SGHRS and CDR2 is YFSETQ. The chain's CDR3 is CASNRGGPYTDTQYF. CDR3 DNA sequence: TGCGCCAGCAACCGGGGGGGCCCGTACACAGATACGCAGTATTTT.

This clonotype came up many times. V and J are TRBV10-3 and TRBJ2-1; 9 positions match TRBD1. This CDR3 is built from 15 residues. V lost 7 bases to trimming and J lost 4 bases; unmatched junction nucleotides: 8. Germline loops: CDR1 ENHRY, CDR2 SYGVKD. This CDR3 reads CAIMSPGTGYNEQFF. DNA of the CDR3: TGTGCCATCATGTCCCCCGGGACAGGGTACAATGAGCAGTTCTTC.

The genes are TRBV29-1 and TRBJ1-5, with unresolved D. Trimming cost V 3 bases and J 0 bases, with 9 bases left between them. Looked up from germline, CDR1 is SQVTM and CDR2 is ANQGSEA. This CDR3 region has 14 residues. Here the CDR3 DNA reads TGCAGCGTTGAGGAAGGGAATAGCAATCAGCCCCAGCATTTT. This encodes CSVEEGNSNQPQHF.

CDR3 loop: CASSQNPGRGFYEQYF. DNA for the CDR3: TGCGCCAGCAGCCAAAACCCGGGACGGGGGTTTTACGAGCAGTACTTC. The chain recombines TRBV4-1 with TRBJ2-7; D may be TRBD2 (6 bases). The CDR3 length is 16 residues. V lost 2 bases and J lost 4, with 18 bases in between. Per germline, CDR1 MGHRA and CDR2 YSYEKL.

The V call is TRBV6-5, the J call TRBJ2-2; 8 bases match TRBD2. Germline CDR1 reads MNHEY; CDR2 reads SVGAGI. This CDR3 region has 18 residues. The V segment lost 0 bases and the J segment 1 base; nucleotides outside the gene matches: 7. The CDR3 coding sequence is TGTGCCAGCAGTTACTCGAAGACTGCGGGGGGGAACACCGGGGAGCTGTTTTTT. Its translation is CASSYSKTAGGNTGELFF.

This sequence joins TRBV6-2 or TRBV6-3 and TRBJ2-1; D possibly corresponds to TRBD2 (6 bases). V gave up 7 bases and J gave up 3 bases, with 13 bases separating them. The germline gives CDR1 MNHEY, CDR2 SVGEGT. The CDR3 length is 14 residues. This CDR3 is CASNLGGGYNEQFF. The CDR3 region has the DNA TGTGCCAGCAACTTGGGGGGAGGCTACAATGAGCAGTTCTTC.

The rearrangement joins TRBV7-9 to TRBJ2-5, with D possibly being TRBD1 or TRBD2 (5 bases each). Germline V gives CDR1 SEHNR, CDR2 FQNEAQ (reference sequence). Trimming cost V 6 bases and J 1 base, with 15 bases left between them. This CDR3 has 15 residues. Here the CDR3 DNA reads TGTGCCAGCAGAAGAGAAGCCGGGGCCCAAGAGACCCAGTACTTC. Protein: CASRREAGAQETQYF.

V usage is TRBV2 and J usage is TRBJ2-7; D is ambiguous. The CDR3 loop spans 11 amino acids. CDR1 is SNHLY and CDR2 is FYNNEI in the germline V gene. Trimming took off 1 base at V and 7 bases at J, with 5 bases between the two ends. In DNA form, the CDR3 reads TGTGCCAGCAGTGAAGACACAGAGCAGTACTTC. Amino acids: CASSEDTEQYF.